Listed below are T cell receptor beta chains from one sample, sequenced in a study of cytomegalovirus exposure and HLA in healthy donors. The repertoire was sequenced with immunoSEQ multiplex PCR; TCRdb's copy has only in-frame clones and lacks some. Here the sample spans 150,000 to 200,000 clones, 70% to 80% being singletons. The sequenced sample consisted of PBMCs. The receptors were sampled from a man younger than 45 in good health and CMV-seronegative. CDR3s include the opening cysteine and the closing phenylalanine or tryptophan. A D gene is named only where the DNA matches it firmly. Size tells how often a clone was seen (once, few, many) or the class of an expanded clone, and some rows leave it out.

clone size,J gene,V gene,D gene,CDR3 length,CDR3 DNA,CDR3 protein
-,TRBJ1-2,TRBV28,-,14,TGTGCCAGCAGGCGCGAGAGAATCAACTATGGCTACACCTTC,CASRRERINYGYTF
few,TRBJ1-2,TRBV29-1,-,15,TGCAGCGTTGATAGCGAGGGGGTTCTCGACTATGGCTACACCTTC,CSVDSEGVLDYGYTF
-,TRBJ2-1,TRBV6-1,TRBD1,14,TGTGCCAGCAGTTCGGGACAGGGATACAATGAGCAGTTCTTC,CASSSGQGYNEQFF
-,TRBJ1-1,TRBV19,-,16,TGTGCCAGTAGTATATTAAGCCGGGGGATGAACACTGAAGCTTTCTTT,CASSILSRGMNTEAFF
few,TRBJ2-7,TRBV18,TRBD2,14,TGTGCCAGCTCACCTAAGCGGGGCTCCTACGAGCAGTACTTC,CASSPKRGSYEQYF
once,TRBJ1-6,TRBV7-9,-,12,TGTGCCAGCAGCTCAGATTATTCACCCCTCCACTTT,CASSSDYSPLHF
-,TRBJ2-7,TRBV6-6,TRBD1,13,TGTGCCAGCAGTCGGGACAGGGTTGACGAGCAGTACTTC,CASSRDRVDEQYF
-,TRBJ2-5,TRBV4-2,-,13,TGTGCCAGCAGCCAAGACTACCAAGAGACCCAGTACTTC,CASSQDYQETQYF
-,TRBJ1-5,TRBV5-7,TRBD1,17,TGTGCCAGCAGCAAGGACAGGAGACTTTATAGCAATCAGCCCCAGCATTTT,CASSKDRRLYSNQPQHF
once,TRBJ2-1,TRBV6-4,TRBD2,13,TGTGCCAGCAGTGGTCGACTAGCCCATGAGCAGTTCTTC,CASSGRLAHEQFF
-,TRBJ1-2,TRBV2,-,16,TGTGCCAGCAGCCCCTTGAGAGGGCCGCCTAACTATGGCTACACCTTC,CASSPLRGPPNYGYTF
-,TRBJ2-7,TRBV5-1,-,16,TGCGCCAGCAGCTTGGCATCCGCGACATTGCCCTACGAGCAGTACTTC,CASSLASATLPYEQYF
-,TRBJ2-7,TRBV27,-,14,TGTGCCAGCAGTTTAATAGGGGTAGTCAACGAGCAGTACTTC,CASSLIGVVNEQYF
-,TRBJ2-1,TRBV5-1,TRBD2,16,TGCGCCAGCAGAGAGGGGCGGACTAGCGGGAGTAGGGAGCAGTTCTTC,CASREGRTSGSREQFF
-,TRBJ1-5,TRBV5-6,-,15,TGTGCCAGCAGCTGGGGGGGGCTTAACAATCAGCCCCAGCATTTT,CASSWGGLNNQPQHF
once,TRBJ1-2,TRBV5-1,-,13,TGCGCCAGCAGCTTAGGGGAGGACTATGGCTACACCTTC,CASSLGEDYGYTF
-,TRBJ2-7,TRBV29-1,TRBD1,14,TGCAGCGTTGAATTGGGGACAGTAACCTACGAGCAGTACTTC,CSVELGTVTYEQYF
-,TRBJ2-1,TRBV29-1,TRBD2,14,TGCAGCTCACATAGCGGGATTTCCTACAATGAGCAGTTCTTC,CSSHSGISYNEQFF
-,TRBJ2-7,TRBV28,TRBD2,15,TGTGCCAGCAGCCGGACTAGCGGGAGCTCCTACGAGCAGTACTTC,CASSRTSGSSYEQYF
-,TRBJ2-1,TRBV27,-,14,TGTGCCAGCACCCTGGGGGGGCGCCACAATGAGCAGTTCTTC,CASTLGGRHNEQFF
few,TRBJ1-1,TRBV10-1,TRBD1,14,TGCGCCAGCAGTGAGTCGGGACAGGGGTATGAAGCTTTCTTT,CASSESGQGYEAFF
once,TRBJ1-5,TRBV28,-,14,TGTGCCAGCAGCTCCAGGGAAGGCAATCAGCCCCAGCATTTT,CASSSREGNQPQHF
few,TRBJ2-7,TRBV6-6,TRBD1,13,TGTGCCAGTAGGGACAGCGACACCTACGAGCAGTACTTC,CASRDSDTYEQYF
-,TRBJ1-5,TRBV28,-,14,TGTGCCAGCAGTTACGCAGGGAGCAATCAGCCCCAGCATTTT,CASSYAGSNQPQHF
-,TRBJ2-1,TRBV18,-,14,TGTGCCAGCTCACCAGGGGGGGGGCTCAATGAGCAGTTCTTC,CASSPGGGLNEQFF
-,TRBJ2-3,TRBV9,TRBD2,14,TGTGCCAGCAGCGCCAGCGGGAACACAGATACGCAGTATTTT,CASSASGNTDTQYF
-,TRBJ2-7,TRBV6-5,-,13,TGTGCCAGCAGTTACTCGAACACCTACGAGCAGTACTTC,CASSYSNTYEQYF
-,TRBJ1-6,TRBV4-1,-,14,TGCGCCAGCAGCCAAGCGGTCTATTCATCACCCCTCCACTTT,CASSQAVYSSPLHF
-,TRBJ2-5,TRBV29-1,-,12,TGCAGCGTTGGACGGGGCCAAGAGACCCAGTACTTC,CSVGRGQETQYF